Shown below are 13 T cell receptor beta chains from a single sample sequenced in a study of CD8+CD57+ T cells in acquired aplastic anemia. TCR beta VDJ and CDR3 were profiled, and genomic DNA was the template. TCRdb re-derived calls from the reads in MiXCR, one entry per CDR3 protein. The sample records some 150,000 distinct CDR3 sequences, 71% being singletons. All sequencing subjects had displayed CD8+CD57+ cell expansion on flow cytometry. Input material: sorted CD4+, CD8+, or CD8+CD57+ T cells (not recorded which) from PBMCs. The receptors were sampled from a human donor with aplastic anemia.

V is TRBV15 and J is TRBJ1-6; D ambiguous. The V end was cut by 5 bases, the J end by 6 bases, with 11 bases between. Germline loops: CDR1 LNHNV, CDR2 YYDKDF (reference sequence). The CDR3 runs 14 residues. The DNA of the CDR3 is TGTGCCACCAGCCCTCTGGTTGGTAATTCACCCCTCCACTTT. Its protein product is CATSPLVGNSPLHF.

The count of this clonotype is one. The chain joins TRBV20-1 to TRBJ1-2; D remains ambiguous. The germline V and J ends were trimmed by 4 bases and 0 bases, with 6 bases remaining between them. Germline V gives CDR1 DFQATT, CDR2 SNEGSKA (reference sequence). This CDR3 spans 12 amino acids. The CDR3 DNA sequence: TGCAGTGCTACCATACCTAACTATGGCTACACCTTC. Translated: CSATIPNYGYTF.

The J gene is TRBJ1-1, the V gene TRBV20-1; D unresolved. The CDR3 is 13 residues long. Germline loops: CDR1 DFQATT, CDR2 SNEGSKA (reference sequence). The ends were cut back, 0 bases at V and 0 bases at J, with 5 bases in the middle. The CDR3 coding sequence is TGCAGTGCTAGAGATAGCCTGAACACTGAAGCTTTCTTT. This translates into CSARDSLNTEAFF.

A word on this clonotype: An end of the junction differs from the germline gene, which may be a read error. The chain combines TRBV7-2 with TRBJ2-3; D possibly uses TRBD1 or TRBD2 (5 bases each). CDR1 and CDR2 from the germline V gene are SGHTA and FQGNSA. The CDR3 sequence is 15 residues long. The CDR3 DNA is TGTGCCAGCAGCGTAGCCGCCCGAGGGGCAGATACGCAGTATTTT. Translating gives CASSVAARGADTQYF.

The chain combines TRBV7-9 with TRBJ2-7; D is undetermined. Trimming stripped 0 bases from V and 6 bases from J, with 9 bases between. This CDR3 spans 13 amino acids. Germline V gene lookup returns CDR1 SEHNR and CDR2 FQNEAQ (reference sequence). CDR3 nucleotides: TGTGCCAGCAGCTTAGCGGGCCCCGGCGAGCAGTACTTC. Protein: CASSLAGPGEQYF.

This chain connects TRBV7-8 to TRBJ2-2, with 8 nucleotides matching TRBD1. V lost 2 bases to trimming and J lost 7 bases; unmatched junction nucleotides: 6. The CDR3 consists of 15 residues. Germline CDR1 is SGHVS and CDR2 is FQNEAQ. The CDR3, as DNA: TGTGCCAGCAGCTTACCAGGGGGCAATGGCGGGGAGCTGTTTTTT. This gives the protein CASSLPGGNGGELFF.

This clonotype showed up just once. V and J are TRBV7-8 and TRBJ1-5; D gene ambiguous. In germline, CDR1 is SGHVS, CDR2 FQNEAQ. V lost 1 base and J lost 0, with 4 bases in between. The CDR3 is made up of 14 amino acids. The CDR3 protein is CASSLGNSNQPQHF. Written as DNA, the CDR3 is TGTGCCAGCAGCTTAGGGAATAGCAATCAGCCCCAGCATTTT.

The chain links TRBV20-1 to TRBJ2-7; TRBD1 is a possible D gene (5 bases). From germline, CDR1 is DFQATT and CDR2 SNEGSKA (reference sequence). V was clipped by 0 bases and J by 5 bases, with 11 bases between them. This CDR3 comprises 13 residues. CDR3 coding DNA: TGCAGTGCTAGAGACAGGGTGGGTAACGAGCAGTACTTC. Protein: CSARDRVGNEQYF.

The V and J genes are TRBV9 and TRBJ2-1, with 8 bases identical to TRBD2. This CDR3 is built from 16 residues. V was clipped by 0 bases and J by 8 bases; unmatched bases: 10. Germline V gene lookup returns CDR1 SGDLS and CDR2 YYNGEE. The CDR3 reads CASSVERSGSLYEQFF. CDR3 bases: TGTGCCAGCAGCGTAGAACGAAGCGGGAGTCTATATGAGCAGTTCTTC.

The V and J genes are TRBV20-1 and TRBJ2-3, with D tentatively TRBD2 (5 bases). The CDR3 loop spans 11 amino acids. V lost 7 bases, J lost 4 bases, and 9 bases lay in between. Per the germline V gene, CDR1 is DFQATT and CDR2 is SNEGSKA (reference sequence). CDR3: CSGERADTQYF. For the CDR3, the DNA is TGCAGTGGGGAGAGGGCAGATACGCAGTATTTT.

The chain uses TRBV7-6 and TRBJ1-2, with D tentatively TRBD1 (6 bases). Germline CDR1 SGHVS, CDR2 FNYEAQ. The V gene lost 5 bases and the J gene lost 8 bases, with 15 bases spanning the gap. There are 13 residues in the CDR3. CDR3 coding DNA: TGTGCCAGCAGCCCCTCGGACAGTTTCGGCTACACCTTC. Its protein is CASSPSDSFGYTF.

The chain is built from TRBV5-1 and TRBJ2-1; TRBD1 aligns across 10 bases. Trimming took 2 bases from V and 5 from J; bases not matched to a gene: 10. The germline CDR1 and CDR2 sequences are SGHRS and YFSETQ. CDR3 size: 17 residues. CDR3 bases: TGCGCCAGCAGCTTACCGGGACAGGGGCCTTTTGACAATGAGCAGTTCTTC. Protein product: CASSLPGQGPFDNEQFF.

V is TRBV7-2 and J is TRBJ2-3; D gene ambiguous. V lost 4 bases, J lost 4 bases, and 9 bases lay in between. Germline lookup yields CDR1 SGHTA and CDR2 FQGNSA. The CDR3 runs 13 residues. CDR3 coding DNA: TGTGCCAGCAGCTCGCTTACACCAGATACGCAGTATTTT. It is translated as CASSSLTPDTQYF.